This T cell receptor (beta chain) was identified during a study of blood T cell repertoires in COVID-19. Study in general: Sample material is recorded as cDNA or gDNA derived from T cells, B-cell-depleted T cells, or PBMCs.

The assay was immunoSEQ multiplex PCR, and TCRdb's table has in-frame clones only and misses some. Among over 450,000 clones listed, approximately 91% were seen once. CDR1 LNHDA and CDR2 SQIVND come from the germline V gene (reference sequence). Trimming left V 5 bases short and J 4 bases short, with 11 bases between. The CDR3 runs to 13 residues. The chain links TRBV19 to TRBJ2-5; D may be TRBD2 (6 bases). The TCR was taken from a woman between 45 and 65 years old with COVID-19, enrolled during active disease. Sequencing was carried out using peripheral blood. CDR3 sequence (DNA): TGTGCCAGTAGTGGAGGGGCGGGAGAGACCCAGTACTTC. Its protein product is CASSGGAGETQYF.